A single sample gave rise to the 18 T cell receptor beta chains below, sequenced in a study of cytotoxic CD8 clonotypes in ibrutinib-treated CLL. Method: immunoSEQ multiplex PCR; TCRdb's copy keeps in-frame clones and lacks some. This repertoire shows around 310,000 clones, approximately 80% found once; its top ten account for 6.5% to 8.5%. Sequenced material: PBMCs, taken before ibrutinib treatment. Receptors originate from a human donor with chronic lymphocytic leukemia.

The chain joins TRBV19 to TRBJ2-3; D possibly uses TRBD1 or TRBD2 (5 bases each). V lost 3 bases and J 4 bases, leaving 23 bases between the germline ends. The CDR3 loop spans 18 amino acids. Germline V gene lookup returns CDR1 LNHDA and CDR2 SQIVND (reference sequence). The CDR3 protein is CASSMARGGSVGPDTQYF. The CDR3, as DNA: TGTGCCAGTAGTATGGCAAGGGGCGGTAGCGTTGGCCCAGATACGCAGTATTTT.

The V call is TRBV21-1, the J call TRBJ2-1; the table's TRBD1 call for D was not verified on the DNA. TRBV21-1 is designated a pseudogene. The CDR3 length is 16 residues. CDR3 DNA: TGTGCCAGCAGCAGTGGGATCAGGGCTCCCTACAATGAGCAGTTCTTC. It specifies CASSSGIRAPYNEQFF.

The chain carries TRBV27 and TRBJ1-4, with unresolved D. V was shortened by 2 bases and J by 3 bases, with 7 bases between the two germline ends. In germline, CDR1 is MNHEY, CDR2 SMNVEV (reference sequence). CDR3 size: 14 residues. CDR3 DNA sequence: TGTGCCAGCAGTTTAAACAGAGCTAATGAAAAACTGTTTTTT. Residues: CASSLNRANEKLFF.

The chain carries TRBV28 and TRBJ2-2; TRBD1 matches 7 bases. Germline loops: CDR1 MDHEN, CDR2 SYDVKM. J lost 4 bases, V lost 5 bases, and 19 bases had no gene match. This CDR3 is built from 19 residues. In DNA form, the CDR3 reads TGTGCCAGCAGTCTCCCGACCGGGACAGCAGCATATCTCACCGGGGAGCTGTTTTTT. Protein product: CASSLPTGTAAYLTGELFF.

J is TRBJ2-1 and V is TRBV2, with TRBD2 matching 11 bases. The junction had 7 bases not matched to a gene; V was cut back by 2 bases and J by 7 bases. Germline CDR1 and CDR2: SNHLY and FYNNEI. CDR3 length equals 16 residues. The CDR3 nucleotides are TGTGCCAGCAGTGAATCCCCTCTAGCGGGAGGTAATGAGCAGTTCTTC. Amino acid sequence: CASSESPLAGGNEQFF.

The chain links TRBV25-1 to TRBJ2-3; D is unresolved. The CDR3 has 11 amino acids. CDR1 is MGHDK, CDR2 SYGVNS, per germline. The V end lost 4 bases, the J end lost 10 bases, and 9 bases lay between the germline ends. This CDR3 is CASSGGFPQYF. CDR3 DNA: TGTGCCAGCAGTGGCGGTTTTCCGCAGTATTTT.

This clone showed up just once. The gene calls are TRBV27 and TRBJ2-7; TRBD2 matches 7 bases. V shed 8 bases and J 7 bases; nucleotides not matched to a gene: 14. The CDR3 is 14 amino acids. Germline loops: CDR1 MNHEY, CDR2 SMNVEV (reference sequence). The DNA for the CDR3 is TGTGCCAGCTCCTCTGGTGGGGGGGAGACGGAGCAGTACTTC. Encoded protein: CASSSGGGETEQYF.

The rearrangement uses TRBV18 and TRBJ2-1; D unresolved. CDR3 size: 14 residues. Trimming took 2 bases from V and 10 from J, leaving 15 bases between them. Germline CDR1 reads KGHSH; CDR2 reads LQKENI. In DNA form, the CDR3 reads TGTGCCAGCTCACCAGGTGGTCCTCCCTTGGAGCAGTTCTTC. Its translation: CASSPGGPPLEQFF.

J is TRBJ2-2 and V is TRBV29-1; no reliable D call. Germline CDR1 reads SQVTM; CDR2 reads ANQGSEA. This CDR3 contains 13 residues. V lost 4 bases to trimming and J lost 5 bases, with 11 bases between them. The CDR3 region has the DNA TGCAGCGTTGCACCGGGTGGGACCGGGGAGCTGTTTTTT. Protein product: CSVAPGGTGELFF.

The chain is built from TRBV11-1 and TRBJ2-1; 7 bases are shared with TRBD2. The CDR3 spans 14 residues. Germline V gives CDR1 SGHAT, CDR2 FQDESV (reference sequence). The V gene end was trimmed by 1 base and the J gene end by 6 bases; junction bases not matched to a gene: 3. CDR3 DNA sequence: TGTGCCAGCAGCTTAGGGCTAGCGGTCAATGAGCAGTTCTTC. Protein: CASSLGLAVNEQFF.

The rearrangement links TRBV28 to TRBJ2-2, with D perhaps TRBD1 (5 bases). V shed 3 bases and J shed 4 bases, with 9 bases lying between them. There are 14 residues in the CDR3. CDR1 MDHEN and CDR2 SYDVKM come from the germline V gene. Here the CDR3 DNA reads TGTGCCAGCAGTTTCTCCGACAGCACCGGGGAGCTGTTTTTT. Its protein is CASSFSDSTGELFF.

The rearrangement joins TRBV30 to TRBJ2-2; D is possibly TRBD2 (6 bases). Trimming pared 6 bases from V and 0 bases from J, leaving 11 bases between. Germline CDR1 and CDR2: GTSNPN and SVGIG (reference sequence). This CDR3 is built from 14 residues. This CDR3 is CACPGLANTGELFF. In nucleotides, the CDR3 is TGTGCCTGTCCGGGACTCGCGAACACCGGGGAGCTGTTTTTT.

V usage is TRBV5-6 and J usage is TRBJ2-1; TRBD2 matches at 8 bases. This CDR3 spans 14 amino acids. The V and J ends lost 1 base and 8 bases, in that order; junction bases with no gene match: 5. Germline V gene lookup returns CDR1 SGHDT and CDR2 YYEEEE. The CDR3 DNA is TGTGCCAGCAGCTTGAAGCGGGAGAGGGATGAGCAGTTCTTC. It yields the protein CASSLKRERDEQFF.

The rearrangement joins TRBV4-2 to TRBJ2-5; D gene uncertain. Trimming stripped 3 bases from V and 2 bases from J, with 16 bases between. Germline V CDR1 and CDR2: LGHNA, YNFKEQ. The CDR3 is made up of 16 amino acids. For the CDR3, the DNA is TGTGCCAGCAGCCAGCTCCGGGCAGGCACTCAAGAGACCCAGTACTTC. Protein product: CASSQLRAGTQETQYF.

This chain links TRBV6-5 with TRBJ1-5; D perhaps matches TRBD1 (5 bases). V shed 0 bases and J shed 5 bases, with 8 bases lying between them. This CDR3 has 14 residues. The germline gives CDR1 MNHEY, CDR2 SVGAGI. The CDR3 is CASSYSAGDQPQHF. The CDR3 nucleotides read TGTGCCAGCAGTTACTCAGCGGGGGATCAGCCCCAGCATTTT.

V and J are TRBV19 and TRBJ1-5; D is possibly TRBD1 (5 bases). V was cut by 6 bases and J by 6 bases, with 24 bases left in between. The CDR3 is 17 amino acids. The V gene's germline CDR1 is LNHDA and CDR2 SQIVND (reference sequence). Written as DNA, the CDR3 is TGTGCCAGTAGCTCAGGGCCCCGAGGGCAGGGTGGTCAGCCCCAGCATTTT. Translation: CASSSGPRGQGGQPQHF.

This clone was recorded only once. The V call is TRBV25-1, the J call TRBJ2-3; perhaps D is TRBD1 or TRBD2 (6 bases each). Trimming shortened V by 6 bases and J by 4 bases, and 14 bases separated the two germline ends. Germline V gives CDR1 MGHDK, CDR2 SYGVNS. There are 14 residues in the CDR3. CDR3 sequence reads: CASRPGEVADTQYF. The CDR3 nucleotides read TGTGCCAGCAGGCCAGGGGAGGTGGCAGATACGCAGTATTTT.

V usage is TRBV6-5 and J usage is TRBJ2-7; tentative D call: TRBD2 (6 bases). The length of the CDR3 is 14 residues. From germline, CDR1 is MNHEY and CDR2 SVGAGI. Trimming removed 4 bases from V and 4 bases from J, with 14 bases in between. CDR3 in DNA: TGTGCCAGCAGTTCACCCGGGACTTCGTACGAGCAGTACTTC. It encodes CASSSPGTSYEQYF.